The 32 T cell receptor beta chains below were found in one sample sequenced in a study of CD8 T cells in Susac syndrome. RNA in amounts of roughly 0.5 to 1 ug was reverse transcribed with random hexamers. TCRdb re-derived calls from the immunoSEQ multiplex PCR reads in MiXCR, one entry per CDR3 protein. The sample records 120,000 to 150,000 distinct CDR3 sequences, roughly 95% being singletons. The material sequenced was CD4+ T cells from PBMCs. These receptors were collected from a human donor in good health.

In DNA, the CDR3 is TGCAGCGTTGAGGGTAGGGGCGGAGAGACCCAGTACTTC. As protein: CSVEGRGGETQYF. The chain carries TRBV29-1 and TRBJ2-5; D is perhaps TRBD1 (5 bases). The CDR3 sequence is 13 residues long. Trimming stripped 3 bases from V and 4 bases from J, with 12 bases between. The germline CDR1 and CDR2 sequences are SQVTM and ANQGSEA.

This sequence joins TRBV5-1 and TRBJ1-2; 9 bases align to TRBD1. V lost 4 bases and J lost 6; bases outside the gene matches: 7. The germline gives CDR1 SGHRS, CDR2 YFSETQ. The CDR3 has 14 amino acids. CDR3 protein: CASSTGTGIDGYTF. For the CDR3, the DNA is TGCGCCAGCAGCACCGGGACAGGGATCGATGGCTACACCTTC.

This rearrangement joins TRBV20-1 to TRBJ2-6, with a weak D call TRBD1 (6 bases). CDR1 DFQATT and CDR2 SNEGSKA come from the germline V gene (reference sequence). This CDR3 spans 15 amino acids. V lost 3 bases and J 2 bases, leaving 11 bases between the germline ends. CDR3 loop: CSASPRTAGANVLTF. The CDR3 bases are TGCAGTGCTAGCCCTAGGACAGCTGGGGCCAACGTCCTGACTTTC.

This clonotype was detected only once. The chain joins TRBV2 to TRBJ2-1; possibly TRBD1 for D (5 bases). Germline values: CDR1 SNHLY, CDR2 FYNNEI. Trimming took 6 bases from V and 1 from J, leaving 13 bases between them. CDR3 length: 15 residues. CDR3 sequence (DNA): TGTGCCAGCAGGATGGGCAGGGCATCCTACAATGAGCAGTTCTTC. Amino acids: CASRMGRASYNEQFF.

This rearrangement joins TRBV7-9 to TRBJ2-2, with 9 bases aligning to TRBD2. There are 15 residues in the CDR3. CDR1 SEHNR and CDR2 FQNEAQ come from the germline V gene (reference sequence). The V gene end was trimmed by 4 bases and the J gene end by 4 bases; junction bases not matched to a gene: 4. The CDR3 here is CASSSSGKSTGELFF. The CDR3 region has the DNA TGTGCCAGCAGCTCTAGCGGGAAAAGCACCGGGGAGCTGTTTTTT.

V is TRBV5-6 and J is TRBJ2-7, with D perhaps TRBD1 (5 bases). The germline V gene encodes CDR1 SGHDT and CDR2 YYEEEE. This CDR3 comprises 17 residues. The germline V and J ends were trimmed by 0 bases and 1 base, with 17 bases remaining between them. CDR3 coding DNA: TGTGCCAGCAGCTTGGTTGGTGGGGCGGACAATTCCTACGAGCAGTACTTC. It specifies CASSLVGGADNSYEQYF.

The genes are TRBV3-1 and TRBJ2-2; D perhaps matches TRBD1 (6 bases). The germline V and J ends were trimmed by 4 bases and 5 bases, with 11 bases remaining between them. CDR3 size: 14 residues. The V gene's germline CDR1 is LGHDT and CDR2 YNNKEL (reference sequence). CDR3 region: CASSPYRVTGELFF. The DNA of the CDR3 is TGTGCCAGCAGCCCATACAGGGTGACCGGGGAGCTGTTTTTT. The full variable domain, rest sourced from reference TRBV3-1 and TRBJ2-2, is DTAVSQTPKYLVTQMGNDKSIKCEQNLGHDTMYWYKQDSKKFLKIMFSYNNKELIINETVPNRFSPKSPDKAHLNLHINSLELGDSAVYFCASSPYRVTGELFFGEGSRLTVL.

The V and J genes are TRBV29-1 and TRBJ2-5; 8 positions agree with TRBD2. Germline V gene lookup returns CDR1 SQVTM and CDR2 ANQGSEA. The CDR3 is made up of 14 amino acids. Losses at the gene ends were 8 bases for V and 7 bases for J; bases not matched to a gene: 15. This CDR3 is CSSREGPIGGTQYF. The CDR3 DNA reads TGCAGCTCTCGGGAGGGGCCGATCGGTGGGACCCAGTACTTC.

The rearrangement joins TRBV7-2 to TRBJ2-5; TRBD2 might be the D (5 bases). CDR1 and CDR2 from the germline V gene are SGHTA and FQGNSA. V lost 3 bases and J lost 4, with 9 bases in between. The CDR3 totals 13 residues. The CDR3 region is CASSFGERETQYF. The CDR3 nucleotides are TGTGCCAGCAGCTTTGGGGAGCGAGAGACCCAGTACTTC.

The chain carries TRBV20-1 and TRBJ1-2; 7 bases line up with TRBD1. The CDR3 length is 17 residues. V trimming: 3 bases; J trimming: 2 bases; junction bases outside the gene matches: 15. From germline, CDR1 is DFQATT and CDR2 SNEGSKA (reference sequence). CDR3 sequence reads: CSARESKPGQRNYGYTF. CDR3 DNA sequence: TGCAGTGCTAGGGAGTCTAAGCCGGGACAGAGAAACTATGGCTACACCTTC.

The V call is TRBV30, the J call TRBJ1-1; unclear D gene. The germline V gene encodes CDR1 GTSNPN and CDR2 SVGIG (reference sequence). The CDR3 totals 12 residues. Between the trimmed V and J ends, which lost 4 bases and 4 bases, there was a span of 10 bases. The CDR3 region is CAWIRVGTEAFF. The CDR3 coding sequence is TGTGCCTGGATAAGGGTTGGCACTGAAGCTTTCTTT.

The chain links TRBV20-1 to TRBJ2-1; the match to TRBD1 covers 10 bases. This CDR3 is 18 amino acids long. CDR1 and CDR2 from the germline V gene are DFQATT and SNEGSKA (reference sequence). J was trimmed by 0 bases and V by 4 bases; bases with no gene match: 12. CDR3 loop: CSATPGTGATSSYNEQFF. Written as DNA, the CDR3 is TGCAGTGCTACACCCGGGACAGGGGCCACGAGCTCCTACAATGAGCAGTTCTTC.

V gene TRBV5-4 combines with J gene TRBJ1-3; D uncertain. V lost 2 bases and J lost 1, with 16 bases in between. The CDR3 length is 17 residues. Germline assignment: CDR1 SGHNT and CDR2 YYREEE (reference sequence). CDR3 loop: CASSFAGALRSGNTIYF. The DNA of the CDR3 is TGTGCCAGCAGCTTCGCCGGCGCCCTGAGGTCTGGAAACACCATATATTTT.

This sequence joins TRBV9 and TRBJ2-2; D may be TRBD1 (5 bases). V lost 4 bases to trimming and J lost 4 bases, with 8 bases between them. The CDR3 extends over 13 amino acids. Looked up from germline, CDR1 is SGDLS and CDR2 is YYNGEE. CDR3 DNA: TGTGCCAGCAGCCAGGACATCACCGGGGAGCTGTTTTTT. Encoded protein: CASSQDITGELFF.

The rearrangement links TRBV14 to TRBJ2-5, with 8 nucleotides matching TRBD2. The germline V gene encodes CDR1 SGHDN and CDR2 FVKESK. The CDR3 totals 14 residues. With V trimmed by 1 base and J by 5 bases, 3 bases remained unmatched. The CDR3, as DNA: TGTGCCAGCAGCCAAGGGAGCGGGAGTGAGACCCAGTACTTC. Protein product: CASSQGSGSETQYF.

V and J are TRBV5-1 and TRBJ2-2, with 7 bases aligning to TRBD2. The CDR3 covers 15 residues. The trim removed 10 bases at V and 0 bases at J, leaving 9 bases unmatched. From germline, CDR1 is SGHRS and CDR2 YFSETQ. CDR3 nucleotides: TGCGCCTCCTCCCGAGCGGGGTCGAACACCGGGGAGCTGTTTTTT. Translation gives CASSRAGSNTGELFF.

The chain joins TRBV2 to TRBJ1-5; a weak D match, TRBD1 (5 bases). The V end lost 6 bases, the J end lost 6 bases, and 9 bases lay between the germline ends. Germline V CDR1 and CDR2: SNHLY, FYNNEI. The CDR3 sequence is 12 residues long. CDR3 loop: CASSRESQPQHF. The CDR3 coding sequence is TGTGCCAGCAGCAGGGAATCTCAGCCCCAGCATTTT.

The CDR3 sequence: CSASRGLGEKLFF. The CDR3 coding sequence is TGCAGTGCTAGCCGGGGGCTAGGAGAAAAACTGTTTTTT. The chain employs TRBV20-1 and TRBJ1-4; maybe TRBD1 (6 bases). V was trimmed by 3 bases and J by 8 bases, leaving 13 bases between them. The CDR3 consists of 13 residues. Germline CDR1 and CDR2: DFQATT and SNEGSKA (reference sequence).

The rearrangement uses TRBV2 and TRBJ2-1; D uncertain. The CDR3 has 14 residues. Germline loops: CDR1 SNHLY, CDR2 FYNNEI. Trimming stripped 4 bases from V and 6 bases from J, with 13 bases between. The CDR3 sequence: CASSASTLTNEQFF. DNA of the CDR3: TGTGCCAGCAGTGCCTCAACCCTAACCAATGAGCAGTTCTTC.

The chain joins TRBV7-6 to TRBJ2-7; TRBD2 matches 7 bases. This CDR3 region has 14 residues. The V gene's germline CDR1 is SGHVS and CDR2 FNYEAQ. After removal of 5 bases from V and 6 bases from J, the junction contained 10 bases not matched to a gene. The CDR3 sequence is CASSLLATGGEQYF. The CDR3 region has the DNA TGTGCCAGCAGCCTCCTCGCCACGGGGGGCGAGCAGTACTTC.

The chain is built from TRBV29-1 and TRBJ2-5, with TRBD2 matching over 13 bases. Germline V CDR1 and CDR2: SQVTM, ANQGSEA. CDR3 length: 15 amino acids. The ends lost 6 bases at V and 4 bases at J; junction bases unmatched: 8. The CDR3: CSVRTSGRVGETQYF. The DNA of the CDR3 is TGCAGCGTGAGGACTAGCGGGAGAGTAGGAGAGACCCAGTACTTC.

This clonotype was observed a few times. V is TRBV12-3 or TRBV12-4 and J is TRBJ1-1; D remains unclear. Trimming left V 6 bases short and J 4 bases short, with 6 bases between. This CDR3 region has 11 residues. CDR3 protein: CASSKGTEAFF. The CDR3 nucleotides read TGTGCCAGCAGCAAGGGCACTGAAGCTTTCTTT.

The chain recombines TRBV15 with TRBJ1-5; D may be TRBD1 (6 bases). The CDR3 is made up of 16 amino acids. V lost 1 base, J lost 1 base, and 11 bases lay in between. CDR1 and CDR2 from the germline V gene are LNHNV and YYDKDF (reference sequence). The CDR3 loop reads CATSRVGQGSNQPQHF. The DNA for the CDR3 is TGTGCCACCAGCAGAGTTGGGCAGGGGAGCAATCAGCCCCAGCATTTT.

The chain links TRBV24-1 to TRBJ2-5; D may be TRBD2 (5 bases). This CDR3 comprises 14 residues. The V end lost 4 bases, the J end lost 4 bases, and 12 bases lay between the germline ends. Germline V lookup: CDR1 KGHDR, CDR2 SFDVKD. The CDR3 nucleotides are TGTGCCACCAGTGACTTTCAAGAGGGAGAGACCCAGTACTTC. This codes for CATSDFQEGETQYF.

The chain carries TRBV3-1 and TRBJ2-5; D is unclear. The V end lost 1 base, the J end lost 5 bases, and 5 bases lay between the germline ends. Germline values: CDR1 LGHDT, CDR2 YNNKEL (reference sequence). The CDR3 loop spans 12 amino acids. CDR3 residues: CASSQGAETQYF. The DNA of the CDR3 is TGTGCCAGCAGCCAAGGGGCGGAGACCCAGTACTTC.

V is TRBV12-3 or TRBV12-4 and J is TRBJ2-2, with D possibly TRBD1 on 6 matching bases. The CDR3 is 14 residues long. Trimming cost V 4 bases and J 5 bases, with 11 bases left between them. The DNA for the CDR3 is TGTGCCAGCAGTTGGACAGCACTAACCGGGGAGCTGTTTTTT. It yields the protein CASSWTALTGELFF.

The chain joins TRBV20-1 to TRBJ1-1; 7 positions agree with TRBD1. Per germline, CDR1 DFQATT and CDR2 SNEGSKA (reference sequence). This CDR3 is built from 10 residues. As DNA, the CDR3 is TGCAGAGCAGGGGGCACTGAAGCTTTCTTT. Translating gives CRAGGTEAFF.

This clonotype was found once. The rearrangement links TRBV5-1 to TRBJ2-7; 11 bases fit TRBD2. This CDR3 contains 15 residues. With 6 bases clipped from V and 3 bases from J, the junction kept 8 bases outside the gene matches. Germline CDR1 reads SGHRS; CDR2 reads YFSETQ. The CDR3 loop reads CASTNLAGGDYEQYF. DNA of the CDR3: TGCGCCAGCACCAACTTAGCGGGAGGGGACTACGAGCAGTACTTC.

V and J are TRBV7-9 and TRBJ1-1; D is ambiguous. The CDR3 length is 15 residues. Per the germline V gene, CDR1 is SEHNR and CDR2 is FQNEAQ (reference sequence). The V end lost 3 bases, the J end lost 2 bases, and 13 bases lay between the germline ends. In nucleotides, the CDR3 is TGTGCCAGCAGCTTCCTCACACAACCAAACACTGAAGCTTTCTTT. It codes for CASSFLTQPNTEAFF.

This sequence joins TRBV3-1 and TRBJ2-1; TRBD1 agrees at 7 bases. CDR3 size: 15 residues. The germline V gene has CDR1 LGHDT and CDR2 YNNKEL (reference sequence). Trimming removed 1 base from V and 7 bases from J; junction bases left unmatched: 7. This CDR3 reads CASSQAGGDTNEQFF. In DNA form, the CDR3 reads TGTGCCAGCAGCCAAGCAGGGGGTGATACGAATGAGCAGTTCTTC.

The chain uses TRBV6-1 and TRBJ2-7; TRBD1 matches at 9 bases. Germline V gene lookup returns CDR1 MNHNS and CDR2 SASEGT. Unmatched junction bases numbered 14, after V lost 6 bases and J lost 5 bases. The CDR3 runs to 16 residues. CDR3 sequence reads: CASREHRGRIVHEQYF. CDR3 coding DNA: TGTGCCAGCAGAGAGCACAGGGGGCGGATTGTCCACGAGCAGTACTTC.

This clonotype has only one observation. The V and J genes are TRBV18 and TRBJ1-5; no firm D call. The CDR3 sequence is 13 residues long. Germline assignment: CDR1 KGHSH and CDR2 LQKENI. Trimming shortened V by 5 bases and J by 1 base, and 6 bases separated the two germline ends. The CDR3 protein is CASSTKSNQPQHF. The DNA of the CDR3 is TGTGCCAGCTCAACCAAAAGCAATCAGCCCCAGCATTTT.